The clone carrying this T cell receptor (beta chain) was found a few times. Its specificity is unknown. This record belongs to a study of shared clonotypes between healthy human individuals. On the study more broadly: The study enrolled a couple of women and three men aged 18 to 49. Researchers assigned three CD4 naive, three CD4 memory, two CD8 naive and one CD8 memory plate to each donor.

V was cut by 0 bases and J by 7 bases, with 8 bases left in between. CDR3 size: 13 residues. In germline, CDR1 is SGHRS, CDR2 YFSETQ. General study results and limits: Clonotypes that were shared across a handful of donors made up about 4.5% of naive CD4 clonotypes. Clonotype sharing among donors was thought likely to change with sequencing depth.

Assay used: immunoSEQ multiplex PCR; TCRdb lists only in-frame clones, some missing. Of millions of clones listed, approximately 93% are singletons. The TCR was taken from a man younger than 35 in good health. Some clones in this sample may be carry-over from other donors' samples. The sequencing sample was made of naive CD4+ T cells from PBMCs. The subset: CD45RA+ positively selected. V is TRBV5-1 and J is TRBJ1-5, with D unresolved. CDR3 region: CASSLDTAQPQHF. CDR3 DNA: TGCGCCAGCAGCTTGGATACGGCCCAGCCCCAGCATTTT.